This T cell receptor beta chain was retrieved from a study of CD8+ T cells in alopecia areata. Sorted populations comprised CD4+ and CD8+ T cells obtained from PBMCs. Reverse transcribed after extraction, RNA yielded cDNA as the sequencing template. Sequenced by immunoSEQ multiplex PCR; TCRdb stores in-frame clones only, minus some. The profile shows about 130,000 clones, roughly three fifths of them singletons. The junction had 6 bases not matched to a gene; V was cut back by 5 bases and J by 4 bases. The CDR3 is made up of 14 amino acids. Germline lookup yields CDR1 MNHNY and CDR2 SVGAGI (reference sequence).

This TCR came from a human donor with alopecia areata. The specimen comprised CD4+ T cells sorted from blood, sampled at week 0. This chain uses TRBV6-6 with TRBJ1-1; 8 nucleotides agree with TRBD1. In DNA, the CDR3 is TGTGCCAGCAGTACAGGACAGGGAGGCACTGAAGCTTTCTTT. This translates into CASSTGQGGTEAFF.